The sequence of this T cell receptor beta chain was determined in a study of tumor-infiltrating lymphocytes in glioblastoma multiforme. Study-level findings and limits: Just one glioblastoma patient contributed to the TCR-mutation comparison. The T cells in this sample were not sorted into functional subsets.

Germline V gene lookup returns CDR1 DFQATT and CDR2 SNEGSKA (reference sequence). This CDR3 spans 11 amino acids. The V and J ends lost 5 bases and 4 bases respectively, with 6 bases between them. A note on this clonotype: The antigen is unknown.

TCR beta libraries were built from RNA through three nested multiplex PCR rounds using modified ARM-PCR. No unique molecular identifiers were described for these TCRB libraries. One entry per CDR3 protein results from TCRdb running MiXCR on the multiplex PCR reads. The top ten hold about half of the sample, which has about 8,400 distinct CDR3 sequences, around three quarters seen once. This TCR was sampled from a male donor with glioblastoma. The sequenced sample was brain tumor tissue. This chain connects TRBV20-1 to TRBJ2-1; no definite D call. In DNA, the CDR3 is TGCAGTGCTGTCTTTTACAATGAGCAGTTCTTC. It codes for CSAVFYNEQFF.